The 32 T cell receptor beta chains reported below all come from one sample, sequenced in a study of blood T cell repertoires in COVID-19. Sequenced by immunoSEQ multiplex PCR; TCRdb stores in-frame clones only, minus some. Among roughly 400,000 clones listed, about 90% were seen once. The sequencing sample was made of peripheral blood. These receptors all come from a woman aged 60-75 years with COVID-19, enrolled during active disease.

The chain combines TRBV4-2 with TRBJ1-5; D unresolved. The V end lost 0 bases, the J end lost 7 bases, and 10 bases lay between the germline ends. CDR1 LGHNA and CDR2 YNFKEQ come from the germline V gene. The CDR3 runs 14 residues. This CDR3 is CASSQDTGRQPQHF. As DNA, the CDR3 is TGTGCCAGCAGCCAAGATACGGGTCGACAGCCCCAGCATTTT.

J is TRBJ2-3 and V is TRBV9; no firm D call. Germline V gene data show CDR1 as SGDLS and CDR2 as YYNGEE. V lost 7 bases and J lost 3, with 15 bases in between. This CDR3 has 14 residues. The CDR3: CASAPQRATDTQYF. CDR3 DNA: TGTGCCAGCGCCCCCCAGCGCGCGACAGATACGCAGTATTTT.

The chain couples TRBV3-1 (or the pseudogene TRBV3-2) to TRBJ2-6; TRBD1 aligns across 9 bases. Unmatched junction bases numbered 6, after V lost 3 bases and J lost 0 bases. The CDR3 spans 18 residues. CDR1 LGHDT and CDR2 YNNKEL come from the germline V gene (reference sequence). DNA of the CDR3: TGTGCCAGCAGCCAGAGACAGGGGGGAAGCTCTGGGGCCAACGTCCTGACTTTC. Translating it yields CASSQRQGGSSGANVLTF.

CDR3: CASSSPSEPQHF. As DNA, the CDR3 is TGTGCCAGCAGTTCCCCCTCAGAGCCCCAGCATTTT. The gene calls are TRBV28 and TRBJ1-5; no definite D call. The CDR3 contains 12 residues. Trimming took 4 bases from V and 8 from J, leaving 9 bases between them. Germline V gene data show CDR1 as MDHEN and CDR2 as SYDVKM.

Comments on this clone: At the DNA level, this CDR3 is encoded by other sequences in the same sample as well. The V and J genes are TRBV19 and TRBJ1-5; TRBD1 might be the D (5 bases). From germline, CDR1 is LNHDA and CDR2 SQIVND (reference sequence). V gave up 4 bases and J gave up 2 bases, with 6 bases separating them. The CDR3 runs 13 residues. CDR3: CASSTGGNQPQHF. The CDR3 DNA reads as TGTGCCAGTAGTACGGGGGGCAATCAGCCCCAGCATTTT.

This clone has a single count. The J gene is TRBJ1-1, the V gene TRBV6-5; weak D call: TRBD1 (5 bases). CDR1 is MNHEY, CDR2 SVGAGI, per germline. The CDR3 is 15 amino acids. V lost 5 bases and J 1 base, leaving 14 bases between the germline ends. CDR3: CASSPSRTPNTEAFF. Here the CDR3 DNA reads TGTGCCAGCAGTCCCTCCCGGACACCGAACACTGAAGCTTTCTTT.

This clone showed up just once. The chain's CDR3 is CASSLLGTEAGGIGNEQFF. The CDR3 DNA sequence: TGCGCCAGCAGCTTGCTCGGGACGGAGGCAGGGGGCATTGGCAATGAGCAGTTCTTC. This sequence joins TRBV5-1 and TRBJ2-1; 8 bases fit TRBD1. Germline CDR1 and CDR2: SGHRS and YFSETQ. V was clipped by 1 base and J by 6 bases; unmatched bases: 18. The CDR3 totals 19 residues.

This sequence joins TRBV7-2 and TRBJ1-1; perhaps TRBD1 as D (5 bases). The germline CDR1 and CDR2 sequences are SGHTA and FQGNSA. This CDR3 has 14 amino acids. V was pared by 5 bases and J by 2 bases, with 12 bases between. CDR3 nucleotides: TGTGCCAGCAGCCCAAGCGGGGGAAACACTGAAGCTTTCTTT. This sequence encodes CASSPSGGNTEAFF. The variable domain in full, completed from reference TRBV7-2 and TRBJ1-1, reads GAGVSQSPSNKVTEKGKDVELRCDPISGHTALYWYRQSLGQGLEFLIYFQGNSAPDKSGLPSDRFSAERTGGSVSTLTIQRTQQEDSAVYLCASSPSGGNTEAFFGQGTRLTVV.

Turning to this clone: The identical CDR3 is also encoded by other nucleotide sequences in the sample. Here the CDR3 DNA reads TGCGCCAGCAGCCTGAATGACGGAGCCTACGAGCAGTACTTC. Protein product: CASSLNDGAYEQYF. The chain couples TRBV5-1 to TRBJ2-7; D gene uncertain. The germline V and J ends were trimmed by 4 bases and 2 bases, with 13 bases remaining between them. Germline CDR1 SGHRS, CDR2 YFSETQ. The CDR3 length is 14 residues.

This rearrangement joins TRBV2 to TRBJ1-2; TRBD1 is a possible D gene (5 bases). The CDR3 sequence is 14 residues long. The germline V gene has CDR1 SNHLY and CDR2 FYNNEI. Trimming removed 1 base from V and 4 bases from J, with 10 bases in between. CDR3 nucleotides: TGTGCCAGCAGTGAAGGCGACGACAGCTATGGCTACACCTTC. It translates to CASSEGDDSYGYTF.

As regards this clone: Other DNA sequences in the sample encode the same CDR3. The CDR3 DNA sequence: TGTGCCAGCAGCGTAGCTCTAGCGGGGGGTGACAATGAGCAGTTCTTC. Residues: CASSVALAGGDNEQFF. The chain recombines TRBV9 with TRBJ2-1, with 11 bases identical to TRBD2. The CDR3 runs 16 residues. From germline, CDR1 is SGDLS and CDR2 YYNGEE. V lost 0 bases and J lost 5; bases outside the gene matches: 4.

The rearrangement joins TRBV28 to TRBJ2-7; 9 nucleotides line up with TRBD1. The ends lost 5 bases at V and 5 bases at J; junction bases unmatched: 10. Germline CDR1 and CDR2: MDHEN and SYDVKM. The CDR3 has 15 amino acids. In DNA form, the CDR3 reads TGTGCCAGCAGTCCCCGGGACAGGGTGGTTCACGAGCAGTACTTC. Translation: CASSPRDRVVHEQYF. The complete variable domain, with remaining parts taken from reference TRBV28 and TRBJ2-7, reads DVKVTQSSRYLVKRTGEKVFLECVQDMDHENMFWYRQDPGLGLRLIYFSYDVKMKEKGDIPEGYSVSREKKERFSLILESASTNQTSMYLCASSPRDRVVHEQYFGPGTRLTVT.

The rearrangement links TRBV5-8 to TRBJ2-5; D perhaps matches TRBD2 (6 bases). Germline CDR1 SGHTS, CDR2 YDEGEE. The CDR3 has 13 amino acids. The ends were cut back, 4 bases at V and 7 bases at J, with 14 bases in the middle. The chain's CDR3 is CASSLGRGGTQYF. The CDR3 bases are TGTGCCAGCAGCCTCGGACGGGGAGGGACCCAGTACTTC. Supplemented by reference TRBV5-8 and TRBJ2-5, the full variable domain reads EAGVTQSPTHLIKTRGQQATLRCSPISGHTSVYWYQQALGLGLQFLLWYDEGEERNRGNFPPRFSGRQFPNYSSELNVNALELEDSALYLCASSLGRGGTQYFGPGTRLLVL.

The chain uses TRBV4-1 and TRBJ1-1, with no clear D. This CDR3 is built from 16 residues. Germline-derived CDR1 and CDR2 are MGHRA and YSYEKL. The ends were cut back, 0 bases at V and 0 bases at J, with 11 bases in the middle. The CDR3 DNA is TGCGCCAGCAGCCAAGATACACCTTTATTGAACACTGAAGCTTTCTTT. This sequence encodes CASSQDTPLLNTEAFF.

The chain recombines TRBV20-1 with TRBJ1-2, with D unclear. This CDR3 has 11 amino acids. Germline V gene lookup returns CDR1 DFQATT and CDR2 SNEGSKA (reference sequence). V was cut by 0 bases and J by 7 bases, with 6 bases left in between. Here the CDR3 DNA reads TGCAGTGCTAGAGATCGGGGTGGCTACACCTTC. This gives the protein CSARDRGGYTF.

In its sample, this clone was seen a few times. Written as DNA, the CDR3 is TGCGCCAGCAGTGAGCTAGCGGGATACGGGGAGCAGTTCTTC. Translating gives CASSELAGYGEQFF. The rearrangement joins TRBV10-1 to TRBJ2-1; TRBD2 agrees at 9 bases. V gave up 2 bases and J gave up 10 bases; unmatched junction bases: 6. The germline V gene encodes CDR1 WNHNN and CDR2 SYGVQD (reference sequence). CDR3 length: 14 residues.

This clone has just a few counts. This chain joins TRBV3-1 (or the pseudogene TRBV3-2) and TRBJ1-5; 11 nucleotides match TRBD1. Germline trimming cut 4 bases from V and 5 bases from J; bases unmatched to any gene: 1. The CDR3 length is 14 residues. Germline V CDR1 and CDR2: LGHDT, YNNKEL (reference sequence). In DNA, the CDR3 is TGTGCCAGCAGCCGGGGACAGGGGGATCAGCCCCAGCATTTT. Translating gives CASSRGQGDQPQHF.

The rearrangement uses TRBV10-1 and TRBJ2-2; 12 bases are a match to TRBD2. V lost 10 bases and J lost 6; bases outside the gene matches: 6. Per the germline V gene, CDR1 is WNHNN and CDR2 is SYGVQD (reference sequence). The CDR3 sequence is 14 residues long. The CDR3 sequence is CATQTSGGSGELFF. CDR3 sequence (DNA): TGCGCCACCCAAACTAGCGGGGGGTCCGGGGAGCTGTTTTTT.

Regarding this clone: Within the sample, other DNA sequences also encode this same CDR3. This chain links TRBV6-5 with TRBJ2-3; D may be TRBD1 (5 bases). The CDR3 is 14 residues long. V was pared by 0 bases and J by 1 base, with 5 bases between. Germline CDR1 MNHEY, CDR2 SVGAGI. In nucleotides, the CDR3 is TGTGCCAGCAGTTACTCGACAGGCACAGATACGCAGTATTTT. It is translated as CASSYSTGTDTQYF.

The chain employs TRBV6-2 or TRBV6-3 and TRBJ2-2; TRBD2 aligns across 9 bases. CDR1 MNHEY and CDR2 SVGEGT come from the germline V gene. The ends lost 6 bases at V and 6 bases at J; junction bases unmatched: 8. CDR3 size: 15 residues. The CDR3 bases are TGTGCCAGCAGCTCCGGGACTAGCCAAGCCGGGGAGCTGTTTTTT. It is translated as CASSSGTSQAGELFF.

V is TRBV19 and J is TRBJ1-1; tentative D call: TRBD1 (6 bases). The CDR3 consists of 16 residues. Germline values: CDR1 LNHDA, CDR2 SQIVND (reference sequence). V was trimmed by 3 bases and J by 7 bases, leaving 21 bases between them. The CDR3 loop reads CASSIPGGGARREAFF. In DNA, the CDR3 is TGTGCCAGTAGTATCCCTGGGGGGGGCGCGAGGCGTGAAGCTTTCTTT.

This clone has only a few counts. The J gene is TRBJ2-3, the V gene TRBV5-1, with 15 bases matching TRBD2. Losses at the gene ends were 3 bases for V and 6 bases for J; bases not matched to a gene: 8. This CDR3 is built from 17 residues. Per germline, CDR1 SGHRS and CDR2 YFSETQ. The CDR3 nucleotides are TGCGCCAGCAGCTCCATCGGGACTAGCGGGGGGTTCGATACGCAGTATTTT. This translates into CASSSIGTSGGFDTQYF.

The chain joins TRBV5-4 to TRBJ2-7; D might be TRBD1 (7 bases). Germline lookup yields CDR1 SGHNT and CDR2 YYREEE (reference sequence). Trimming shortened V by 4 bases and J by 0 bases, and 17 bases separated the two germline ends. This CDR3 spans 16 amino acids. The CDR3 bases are TGTGCCAGCAGCCCCGCAGGGGGGCAGAGCTCCTACGAGCAGTACTTC. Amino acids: CASSPAGGQSSYEQYF. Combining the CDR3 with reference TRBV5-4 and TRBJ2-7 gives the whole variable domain ETGVTQSPTHLIKTRGQQVTLRCSSQSGHNTVSWYQQALGQGPQFIFQYYREEENGRGNFPPRFSGLQFPNYSSELNVNALELDDSALYLCASSPAGGQSSYEQYFGPGTRLTVT.

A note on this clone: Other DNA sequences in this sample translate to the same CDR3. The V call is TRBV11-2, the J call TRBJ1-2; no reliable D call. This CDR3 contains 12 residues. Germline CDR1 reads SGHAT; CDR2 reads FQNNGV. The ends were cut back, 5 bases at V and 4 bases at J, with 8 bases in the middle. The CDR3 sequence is CASSPQLYGYTF. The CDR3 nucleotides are TGTGCCAGCAGCCCTCAACTCTATGGCTACACCTTC.

This chain's CDR3 is CASSLGGTTYNEQFF. For the CDR3, the DNA is TGTGCCAGCAGCTTGGGGGGGACTACTTACAATGAGCAGTTCTTC. The chain joins TRBV11-3 to TRBJ2-1; TRBD2 agrees at 7 bases. The CDR3 totals 15 residues. Germline CDR1 reads SGHNT; CDR2 reads YENEEA. The J segment lost 4 bases and the V segment lost 3 bases, leaving 6 bases of the junction unmatched.

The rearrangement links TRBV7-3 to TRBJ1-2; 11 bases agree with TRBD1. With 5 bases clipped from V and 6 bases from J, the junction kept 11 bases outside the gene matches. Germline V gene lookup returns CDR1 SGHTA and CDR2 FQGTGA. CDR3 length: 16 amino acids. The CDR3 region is CASSRGGTGGSDGYTF. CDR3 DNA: TGTGCCAGCAGCCGCGGTGGGACAGGGGGATCGGATGGCTACACCTTC.

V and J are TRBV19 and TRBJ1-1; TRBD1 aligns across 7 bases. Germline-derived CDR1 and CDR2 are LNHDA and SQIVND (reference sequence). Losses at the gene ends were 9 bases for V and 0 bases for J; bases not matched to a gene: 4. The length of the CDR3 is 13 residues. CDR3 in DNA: TGTGCCAGCCTAGGGGGCCTGAACACTGAAGCTTTCTTT. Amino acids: CASLGGLNTEAFF.

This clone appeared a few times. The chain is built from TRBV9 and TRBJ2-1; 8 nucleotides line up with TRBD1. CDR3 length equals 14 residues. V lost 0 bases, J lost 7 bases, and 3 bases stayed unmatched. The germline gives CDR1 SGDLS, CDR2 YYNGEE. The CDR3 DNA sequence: TGTGCCAGCAGCGTAGATCAGGGGGCGAATGAGCAGTTCTTC. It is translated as CASSVDQGANEQFF.

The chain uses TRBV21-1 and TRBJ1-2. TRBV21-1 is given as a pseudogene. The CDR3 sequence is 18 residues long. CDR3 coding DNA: TGTGCCAGCAGCAGAATCCGGGACGGGAACCGGGGGGGCTATGGCTACACCTTC. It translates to CASSRIRDGNRGGYGYTF.

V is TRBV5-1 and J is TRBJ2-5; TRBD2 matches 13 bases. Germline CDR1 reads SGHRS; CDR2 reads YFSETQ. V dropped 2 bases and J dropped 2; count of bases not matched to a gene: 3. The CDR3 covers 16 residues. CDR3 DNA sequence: TGCGCCAGCAGCTTACCGGGACTAGCGGGACAAGAGACCCAGTACTTC. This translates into CASSLPGLAGQETQYF. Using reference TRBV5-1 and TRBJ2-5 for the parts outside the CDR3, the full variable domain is KAGVTQTPRYLIKTRGQQVTLSCSPISGHRSVSWYQQTPGQGLQFLFEYFSETQRNKGNFPGRFSGRQFSNSRSEMNVSTLELGDSALYLCASSLPGLAGQETQYFGPGTRLLVL.

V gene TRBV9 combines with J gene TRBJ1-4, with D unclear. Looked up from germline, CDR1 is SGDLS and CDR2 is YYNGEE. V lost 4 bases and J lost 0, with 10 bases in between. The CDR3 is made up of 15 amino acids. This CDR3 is CASSPRGATNEKLFF. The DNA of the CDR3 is TGTGCCAGCAGCCCCCGGGGAGCAACTAATGAAAAACTGTTTTTT.

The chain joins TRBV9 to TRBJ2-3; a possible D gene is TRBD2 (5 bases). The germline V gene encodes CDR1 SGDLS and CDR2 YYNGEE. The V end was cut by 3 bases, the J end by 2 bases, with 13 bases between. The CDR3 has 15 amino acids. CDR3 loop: CASSARIRDTDTQYF. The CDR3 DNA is TGTGCCAGCAGCGCCCGTATACGGGACACAGATACGCAGTATTTT.